These T cell receptor beta chains were read from a single sample in a study of T cell repertoires in cytomegalovirus infection. Their target antigens are unknown. TCRdb re-called the reads with MiXCR, one entry per CDR3 protein. This sample has 450,000 to 550,000 distinct CDR3 sequences; about 42% occur once, and the top ten carry 35% to 50%. Sequencing used cultured PBMCs, obtained from culture after CMV antigen stimulation. These receptors were obtained from a human donor in good health (CMV status not recorded). Some clones in this sample may be carry-over from other donors' samples. The CDR3 runs from the conserved cysteine through the conserved F or W. Fields, in order: V gene, D gene, clone size, J gene, CDR3 protein, CDR3 DNA. A D gene is named only where the DNA matches it firmly. Not all rows give a size; the values are once, few, many and, for expanded clones, a class.

V: TRBV10-3; D: NA; size: few; J: TRBJ2-7; CDR3: CAISVGGYEQYF; DNA: TGTGCCATCAGTGTCGGTGGCTACGAGCAGTACTTC
V: TRBV7-2; D: NA; size: many; J: TRBJ1-3; CDR3: CASTRVDWLDGNTIYF; DNA: TGTGCCAGCACCCGAGTGGATTGGTTGGATGGAAACACCATATATTTT
V: TRBV7-2; D: NA; size: NA; J: TRBJ2-5; CDR3: CASSSEEEGTQYF; DNA: TGTGCCAGCAGCTCAGAGGAGGAGGGGACCCAGTACTTC
V: TRBV7-9; D: TRBD1; size: NA; J: TRBJ1-2; CDR3: CASSLDGQGAFGYTF; DNA: TGTGCCAGCAGCTTAGACGGACAGGGGGCTTTTGGCTACACCTTC
V: TRBV6-6; D: TRBD1; size: once; J: TRBJ2-7; CDR3: CASTVNRGPSSYEQYF; DNA: TGTGCCAGCACGGTTAACAGGGGTCCAAGCTCCTACGAGCAGTACTTC
V: TRBV7-2; D: NA; size: NA; J: TRBJ2-4; CDR3: CASSFRGGWNIQYF; DNA: TGTGCCAGCAGCTTTAGGGGGGGTTGGAACATTCAGTACTTC
V: TRBV5-5; D: NA; size: NA; J: TRBJ2-5; CDR3: CASSTPRRQNQETQYF; DNA: TGTGCCAGCAGCACCCCCCGACGACAGAACCAAGAGACCCAGTACTTC
V: TRBV7-2; D: TRBD1; size: many; J: TRBJ2-2; CDR3: CASSPTPGQGNTGELFF; DNA: TGTGCCAGCAGCCCGACCCCGGGACAGGGAAACACCGGGGAGCTGTTTTTT
V: TRBV7-6; D: NA; size: few; J: TRBJ1-1; CDR3: CASTTLKNTEAFF; DNA: TGTGCCAGCACCACACTGAAGAACACTGAAGCTTTCTTT
V: TRBV7-9; D: NA; size: NA; J: TRBJ2-7; CDR3: CASSSNGYEQYF; DNA: TGTGCCAGCAGCAGTAACGGATACGAGCAGTACTTC
V: TRBV7-6; D: NA; size: NA; J: TRBJ2-3; CDR3: CASRRAGTHSDTQYF; DNA: TGTGCCAGCAGACGCGCCGGGACTCACTCAGATACGCAGTATTTT
V: TRBV4-1; D: NA; size: NA; J: TRBJ2-2; CDR3: CASSQGTLPPPTGELFF; DNA: TGCGCCAGCAGCCAAGGGACTCTTCCTCCTCCCACCGGGGAGCTGTTTTTT
V: TRBV5-4; D: TRBD2; size: few; J: TRBJ2-5; CDR3: CASSTTSGGHQETQYF; DNA: TGTGCCAGCAGTACGACTAGCGGGGGCCACCAAGAGACCCAGTACTTC
V: TRBV6-8; D: NA; size: NA; J: TRBJ2-5; CDR3: CASSYTESGLQETQYF; DNA: TGTGCCAGCAGTTACACTGAGTCGGGCCTCCAAGAGACCCAGTACTTC
V: TRBV2; D: TRBD1; size: NA; J: TRBJ2-5; CDR3: CASIPRQGMSETQYF; DNA: TGTGCCAGCATTCCAAGACAGGGAATGAGTGAGACCCAGTACTTC
V: TRBV7-2; D: NA; size: many; J: TRBJ2-7; CDR3: CASSLYRAYEQYF; DNA: TGTGCCAGCAGCTTATACAGGGCCTACGAGCAGTACTTC
V: TRBV6-6; D: NA; size: NA; J: TRBJ2-2; CDR3: CASSYSAGINTGELFF; DNA: TGTGCCAGCAGTTACTCGGCAGGGATCAACACCGGGGAGCTGTTTTTT
V: TRBV7-2; D: NA; size: NA; J: TRBJ1-2; CDR3: CASSLLAANYGYTF; DNA: TGTGCCAGCAGCCTACTCGCAGCTAACTATGGCTACACCTTC
V: TRBV7-2; D: TRBD1; size: many; J: TRBJ2-1; CDR3: CASSSGQGGQQFF; DNA: TGTGCCAGCAGCTCCGGACAGGGAGGACAGCAGTTCTTC
V: TRBV6-2/TRBV6-3; D: NA; size: few; J: TRBJ2-5; CDR3: CASSFGWETQYF; DNA: TGTGCCAGCAGCTTCGGATGGGAGACCCAGTACTTC
V: TRBV4-3; D: NA; size: NA; J: TRBJ2-5; CDR3: CASSQVSGRSGETQYF; DNA: TGCGCCAGCAGCCAAGTGTCAGGGAGATCTGGCGAGACCCAGTACTTC
V: TRBV7-2; D: NA; size: NA; J: TRBJ1-1; CDR3: CASRSRISTEAFF; DNA: TGTGCCAGCAGGTCCAGGATAAGCACTGAAGCTTTCTTT
V: TRBV29-1; D: NA; size: NA; J: TRBJ2-3; CDR3: CSGRFGVSSTDTQYF; DNA: TGCAGCGGCCGATTCGGGGTATCTAGCACAGATACGCAGTATTTT
V: TRBV20-1; D: TRBD2; size: NA; J: TRBJ2-1; CDR3: CSAAGLARYNEQFF; DNA: TGCAGTGCAGCGGGACTAGCGAGATACAATGAGCAGTTCTTC
V: TRBV7-9; D: TRBD1; size: NA; J: TRBJ1-4; CDR3: CASMPLQGQLNEKLFF; DNA: TGTGCCAGCATGCCATTACAGGGACAGTTAAATGAAAAACTGTTTTTT
V: TRBV29-1; D: TRBD1; size: NA; J: TRBJ2-7; CDR3: CSVVGQGAKEQYF; DNA: TGCAGCGTTGTGGGACAGGGGGCGAAGGAGCAGTACTTC
V: TRBV7-4; D: NA; size: NA; J: TRBJ2-4; CDR3: CASSPRTDITVNIQYF; DNA: TGTGCCAGCAGCCCTAGGACAGACATAACAGTAAACATTCAGTACTTC
V: TRBV12-3/TRBV12-4; D: TRBD1; size: NA; J: TRBJ1-3; CDR3: CASNRGSGNTIYF; DNA: TGTGCCAGCAACAGGGGCTCTGGAAACACCATATATTTT
V: TRBV4-1; D: TRBD1; size: NA; J: TRBJ2-7; CDR3: CASSQSGGATYEQYF; DNA: TGCGCCAGCAGCCAGTCAGGGGGCGCAACCTACGAGCAGTACTTC
V: TRBV19; D: NA; size: NA; J: TRBJ1-2; CDR3: CASSIEDGAYGYTF; DNA: TGTGCCAGTAGTATAGAGGACGGGGCCTATGGCTACACCTTC
V: TRBV7-8; D: NA; size: NA; J: TRBJ2-7; CDR3: CASSLRGRTYEQYF; DNA: TGTGCCAGCAGCTTAAGGGGCAGAACCTACGAGCAGTACTTC
V: TRBV30; D: NA; size: NA; J: TRBJ2-3; CDR3: CAWSDMDTQYF; DNA: TGTGCCTGGAGTGATATGGATACGCAGTATTTT
V: TRBV5-4; D: NA; size: NA; J: TRBJ2-2; CDR3: CASSLYGSRNTGELFF; DNA: TGTGCCAGCAGCTTGTATGGCAGCAGGAACACCGGGGAGCTGTTTTTT
V: TRBV15; D: NA; size: NA; J: TRBJ2-5; CDR3: CATSRTGQETQYF; DNA: TGTGCCACCAGCAGGACAGGACAAGAGACCCAGTACTTC
V: TRBV6-2/TRBV6-3; D: NA; size: NA; J: TRBJ2-3; CDR3: CASRRLLSTDTQYF; DNA: TGTGCCAGCAGACGGCTCCTTAGCACAGATACGCAGTATTTT
V: TRBV11-2; D: NA; size: NA; J: TRBJ2-1; CDR3: CASSLTGPQEQFF; DNA: TGTGCCAGCAGCTTAACTGGGCCTCAGGAGCAGTTCTTC
V: TRBV2; D: NA; size: NA; J: TRBJ1-5; CDR3: CASSDRKYSNQPQHF; DNA: TGTGCCAGCAGTGACAGGAAATATAGCAATCAGCCCCAGCATTTT
V: TRBV5-6; D: NA; size: few; J: TRBJ1-5; CDR3: CASSLLGQGNQPQHF; DNA: TGTGCCAGCAGCTTGCTAGGACAAGGTAATCAGCCCCAGCATTTT
V: TRBV7-4; D: NA; size: few; J: TRBJ2-6; CDR3: CASSSSAGANVLTF; DNA: TGTGCCAGCAGCTCCTCAGCTGGGGCCAACGTCCTGACTTTC
V: TRBV28; D: NA; size: few; J: TRBJ1-2; CDR3: CASSFAGTLNYGYTF; DNA: TGTGCCAGCAGTTTTGCAGGGACGCTTAACTATGGCTACACCTTC
V: TRBV7-2; D: NA; size: NA; J: TRBJ1-4; CDR3: CASSYSTTNEKLFF; DNA: TGTGCCAGCAGCTACAGCACAACTAATGAAAAACTGTTTTTT
V: TRBV6-2/TRBV6-3; D: NA; size: few; J: TRBJ2-7; CDR3: CASSYSRAGDSYEQYF; DNA: TGTGCCAGCAGTTACTCGAGGGCAGGCGATTCCTACGAGCAGTACTTC
V: TRBV7-2; D: NA; size: many; J: TRBJ1-1; CDR3: CASSLAGGSLNTEAFF; DNA: TGTGCCAGCAGCTTAGCGGGGGGGTCCCTAAACACTGAAGCTTTCTTT
V: TRBV10-1; D: NA; size: few; J: TRBJ2-1; CDR3: CASQPAAAGEQFF; DNA: TGCGCCAGTCAACCCGCGGCAGCTGGTGAGCAGTTCTTC
V: TRBV12-5; D: NA; size: NA; J: TRBJ2-7; CDR3: CASGFGTRTYEQYF; DNA: TGTGCTAGTGGTTTTGGGACAAGAACCTACGAGCAGTACTTC
V: TRBV7-6; D: NA; size: many; J: TRBJ1-4; CDR3: CASSLGGGRNEKLFF; DNA: TGTGCCAGCAGCTTAGGCGGGGGCAGGAATGAAAAACTGTTTTTT
V: TRBV5-4; D: NA; size: NA; J: TRBJ1-4; CDR3: CATRKQAQGINEKLFF; DNA: TGTGCCACCAGAAAGCAAGCCCAGGGAATTAATGAAAAACTGTTTTTT
V: TRBV5-1; D: NA; size: NA; J: TRBJ1-5; CDR3: CASRLGDGNQPQHF; DNA: TGCGCCAGCAGATTGGGGGACGGCAATCAGCCCCAGCATTTT
V: TRBV7-2; D: NA; size: few; J: TRBJ2-1; CDR3: CASSLVDSYNEQFF; DNA: TGTGCCAGCAGCTTAGTTGACTCCTACAATGAGCAGTTCTTC
V: TRBV3-1; D: TRBD1; size: NA; J: TRBJ2-1; CDR3: CASSARDRVSNEQFF; DNA: TGTGCCAGCAGCGCCCGGGACAGGGTTTCCAATGAGCAGTTCTTC
V: TRBV7-9; D: NA; size: few; J: TRBJ2-5; CDR3: CASSYNNREETQYF; DNA: TGTGCCAGCAGTTATAACAATCGGGAAGAGACCCAGTACTTC
V: TRBV5-6; D: NA; size: NA; J: TRBJ1-5; CDR3: CASSIGGGQPQHF; DNA: TGTGCCAGCAGCATCGGCGGGGGACAGCCCCAGCATTTT
V: TRBV12-3/TRBV12-4; D: NA; size: NA; J: TRBJ2-7; CDR3: CASSVLDHEQYF; DNA: TGTGCCAGCAGTGTTTTAGACCACGAGCAGTACTTC